The sequence of this T cell receptor beta chain was determined in a study of T-cell reconstitution after alpha-beta-depleted transplantation in children. Notes on this clonotype: Its antigen is unknown.

Unique molecular identifiers tagged the TCRbeta library. MiXCR, applied by TCRdb to the PCR reads, yields one record per CDR3 protein. The sample contains about 830,000 distinct CDR3 sequences, about 15% of which appear only once. Study-level results: As was reported, about two months after transplant, alpha-beta T cells came from several hundred expanded graft clones. Day-60 TCRbeta diversity that was high in some patients was derived from surviving recipient T cells and thymic progenitors. Once a year had passed after transplant, T-cell counts and diversity came mostly from newly produced T cells.

The input for sequencing was PBMCs, mostly from graft donor cells, taken 360 days after TCRalphabeta/CD19-depleted stem cell transplant. The clonotype was recovered from a male patient between 5 and 17 years old who had a stem cell transplant for acute lymphoblastic leukemia, so the T cells may come from the graft donor.

In nucleotides, the CDR3 is TGCGCCAGCAGCTTGGGTCAGCGGGGGTCCGGGGAGCTGTTTTTT. Translation: CASSLGQRGSGELFF. The chain combines TRBV5-1 with TRBJ2-2; TRBD2 agrees at 8 bases. The V gene's germline CDR1 is SGHRS and CDR2 YFSETQ. This CDR3 contains 15 residues. J lost 6 bases, V lost 0 bases, and 4 bases had no gene match.